This T cell receptor beta chain came from a study of T cell changes during pregnancy in multiple sclerosis. Only in-frame clones appear in the TCRdb table, and some are missing; sequencing was by immunoSEQ multiplex PCR. The table lists approximately 44,000 clones, about nine tenths of them singletons. The sample holds a few counts of this clone. The germline CDR1 and CDR2 sequences are MGHDK and SYGVNS. CDR3 length: 12 amino acids. V dropped 3 bases and J dropped 7 bases, with 6 bases sitting between them. The sample was CD4+ T cells from peripheral blood mononuclear cells, taken before pregnancy. V and J are TRBV25-1 and TRBJ1-4; TRBD1 is a possible D gene (5 bases). The clonotype comes from a female donor with multiple sclerosis, enrolled in a pregnancy study. CDR3 DNA sequence: TGTGCCAGCAGTGACAGGGTTGAAAAACTGTTTTTT. It is translated as CASSDRVEKLFF.